The next 5 T cell receptor beta chains were all read from a single sample in a study of OX40 agonist ivuxolimab in advanced cancers. Libraries were prepared by immunoSEQ multiplex PCR; TCRdb keeps only in-frame clonotypes and omits some of them. The data show roughly 41,000 clones, 85% seen once. The sample was CD4+ or CD8+ T cells sorted from blood, taken in a trial of the OX40 agonist ivuxolimab. These receptors all stem from an adult with an advanced solid tumor such as melanoma, head and neck, liver or kidney cancer.

This clone appeared a few times. The rearrangement uses TRBV21-1 and TRBJ2-7; the table's D call of TRBD1 was not tested on the DNA. TRBV21-1 is flagged as a pseudogene. The CDR3 is 12 amino acids. DNA for the CDR3: TGTGCCAGCAGCAAGGGCAGGGACGAGCAGTACTTC. As protein: CASSKGRDEQYF.

The CDR3 is CASSFPGQGSGELFF. In nucleotides, the CDR3 is TGTGCCAGCAGCTTTCCGGGACAGGGGTCCGGGGAGCTGTTTTTT. V gene TRBV7-8 combines with J gene TRBJ2-2, with 10 bases aligning to TRBD1. The CDR3 consists of 15 residues. Germline lookup yields CDR1 SGHVS and CDR2 FQNEAQ. The trim removed 3 bases at V and 6 bases at J, leaving 4 bases unmatched.

The chain has TRBV18 and TRBJ2-5, with 12 nucleotides matching TRBD1. V shed 0 bases, J shed 11 bases, and the junction held 7 bases outside the gene matches. The CDR3 runs 15 residues. CDR1 is KGHSH and CDR2 is LQKENI in the germline V gene. DNA of the CDR3: TGTGCCAGCTCACCACCGGGACAGGGGGCGGGTGAGCAGTACTTC. Protein: CASSPPGQGAGEQYF.

This chain uses TRBV6-5 with TRBJ2-5; maybe TRBD1 (6 bases). Germline V gene sequence: CDR1 MNHEY, CDR2 SVGAGI. The CDR3 is made up of 15 amino acids. The V end lost 0 bases, the J end lost 1 base, and 9 bases lay between the germline ends. CDR3 bases: TGTGCCAGCAGTTACTCGAACAGGGCCCAAGAGACCCAGTACTTC. This sequence encodes CASSYSNRAQETQYF.

The chain combines TRBV6-5 with TRBJ2-3; D may be TRBD1 (5 bases). This CDR3 is built from 16 residues. V dropped 0 bases and J dropped 0 bases, with 10 bases sitting between them. CDR1 MNHEY and CDR2 SVGAGI come from the germline V gene. This CDR3 is CASSYSKGSSTDTQYF. The CDR3 DNA reads TGTGCCAGCAGTTACTCGAAGGGGTCCAGCACAGATACGCAGTATTTT.